One sample yielded the 2 T cell receptor beta chains listed below, sequenced in a study of cytomegalovirus exposure and HLA in healthy donors. The PCR had 60 Vbeta and 13 Jbeta primers. Some clones are missing from TCRdb's copy, which holds only in-frame ones; the method was immunoSEQ multiplex PCR. The sample lists around 200,000 clones; about four fifths were seen once. Sequenced sample: PBMCs. The receptors were sampled from a woman between 45 and 65 years old in good health and CMV-seropositive.

The chain links TRBV6-5 to TRBJ1-4; D not resolved. There are 13 residues in the CDR3. Germline CDR1 MNHEY, CDR2 SVGAGI. V lost 2 bases to trimming and J lost 5 bases, with 6 bases between them. The CDR3 DNA follows: TGTGCCAGCAGTTACCGCACAAATGAAAAACTGTTTTTT. It yields the protein CASSYRTNEKLFF.

The chain links TRBV6-6 to TRBJ1-1, with D perhaps matching TRBD1 (5 bases). CDR3 length: 16 amino acids. V gave up 6 bases and J gave up 1 base, with 18 bases separating them. Per the germline V gene, CDR1 is MNHNY and CDR2 is SVGAGI (reference sequence). The CDR3 sequence: CASRSGAGHRNTEAFF. The CDR3 DNA reads as TGTGCCAGCAGATCGGGCGCAGGACATCGGAACACTGAAGCTTTCTTT.